These 13 T cell receptor beta chains share one sample of origin, sequenced in a study of blood T cell repertoires in COVID-19. Profiled with immunoSEQ multiplex PCR; TCRdb holds only in-frame clones, not every one. This repertoire shows more than 200,000 clones, about four fifths found once; its top ten account for about 9.4%. The sample taken for sequencing was peripheral blood. These receptors were collected from an elderly woman with acute or convalescent COVID-19.

The chain links TRBV3-1 (or the pseudogene TRBV3-2) to TRBJ2-6; no clear D gene. CDR1 and CDR2 from the germline V gene are LGHDT and YNNKEL (reference sequence). This CDR3 contains 16 residues. Trimming removed 1 base from V and 0 bases from J, with 7 bases in between. In DNA, the CDR3 is TGTGCCAGCAGCCAAGCTAGGCCCTCTGGGGCCAACGTCCTGACTTTC. It yields the protein CASSQARPSGANVLTF.

A few counts support this clone. The J gene is TRBJ1-2, the V gene TRBV30; D gene ambiguous. Per the germline V gene, CDR1 is GTSNPN and CDR2 is SVGIG (reference sequence). V lost 1 base, J lost 4 bases, and 10 bases lay in between. The CDR3 spans 13 residues. CDR3 region: CAWSEGRLYGYTF. The DNA of the CDR3 is TGTGCCTGGAGTGAAGGGAGGCTCTATGGCTACACCTTC.

V gene TRBV5-6 combines with J gene TRBJ1-5; no reliable D call. Between the trimmed V and J ends, which lost 1 base and 5 bases, there was a span of 7 bases. CDR1 and CDR2 (germline): SGHDT, YYEEEE. The CDR3 has 13 amino acids. This CDR3 reads CASSLTGYQPQHF. DNA for the CDR3: TGTGCCAGCAGCTTGACCGGTTATCAGCCCCAGCATTTT.

This CDR3 is CSAPGIVSTDTQYF. The CDR3 DNA reads TGCAGCGCCCCAGGGATAGTAAGCACAGATACGCAGTATTTT. This chain uses TRBV29-1 with TRBJ2-3; a possible D gene is TRBD1 (5 bases). V was trimmed by 7 bases and J by 0 bases, leaving 14 bases between them. The CDR3 sequence is 14 residues long. Germline V gene lookup returns CDR1 SQVTM and CDR2 ANQGSEA.

This clone was recorded only once. V gene TRBV6-1 combines with J gene TRBJ1-5; weak D call: TRBD1 (5 bases). The CDR3 has 18 residues. Per the germline V gene, CDR1 is MNHNS and CDR2 is SASEGT. The V end lost 4 bases, the J end lost 4 bases, and 23 bases lay between the germline ends. CDR3 sequence: CASSAARIAGRGNQPQHF. For the CDR3, the DNA is TGTGCCAGCAGTGCCGCCCGGATAGCAGGTAGGGGAAATCAGCCCCAGCATTTT.

This clone showed up just once. This chain uses TRBV7-3 with TRBJ1-2; perhaps TRBD1 as D (6 bases). The germline V gene has CDR1 SGHTA and CDR2 FQGTGA. This CDR3 region has 14 residues. V lost 2 bases to trimming and J lost 0 bases, with 7 bases between them. CDR3 amino acids: CASSLGQTNYGYTF. The DNA for the CDR3 is TGTGCCAGCAGCTTAGGACAGACTAACTATGGCTACACCTTC.

A few counts support this clone. The chain is built from TRBV19 and TRBJ2-7; 12 nucleotides match TRBD2. Germline CDR1 and CDR2: LNHDA and SQIVND (reference sequence). The V and J ends lost 5 bases and 11 bases, in that order; junction bases with no gene match: 7. The CDR3 loop spans 13 amino acids. The CDR3 DNA reads TGTGCCAGTAGTTTCTCTAGCGGGGGGGCCAAGTACTTC. Its protein product is CASSFSSGGAKYF.

The CDR3 nucleotides read TGTGCCAGCAGCTTAAGCCTGTCAACAAGACAACAAGAGACCCAGTACTTC. This sequence encodes CASSLSLSTRQQETQYF. The genes are TRBV7-6 and TRBJ2-5; D unresolved. Trimming cost V 2 bases and J 2 bases, with 18 bases left between them. Germline-derived CDR1 and CDR2 are SGHVS and FNYEAQ. CDR3 length: 17 amino acids.

The chain joins TRBV7-2 to TRBJ1-3; no clear D. This CDR3 is 14 amino acids long. Trimming removed 5 bases at V and 3 bases at J, with 11 bases between. The germline V gene has CDR1 SGHTA and CDR2 FQGNSA. Here the CDR3 reads CASSPTHGGNTIYF. For the CDR3, the DNA is TGTGCCAGCAGCCCGACTCACGGTGGAAACACCATATATTTT.

This clone was seen only a few times. The rearrangement uses TRBV10-3 and TRBJ1-1; 7 nucleotides agree with TRBD1. Germline V gene sequence: CDR1 ENHRY, CDR2 SYGVKD. Trimming at V came to 0 bases and at J to 5 bases, leaving 3 bases not matched to a gene. The CDR3 is 14 amino acids. CDR3 residues: CAISESWDSTEAFF. The CDR3 DNA follows: TGTGCCATCAGTGAGTCGTGGGACAGTACTGAAGCTTTCTTT.

This chain connects TRBV4-3 to TRBJ1-3; no clear D. The germline V gene has CDR1 LGHNA and CDR2 YSLEER. The CDR3 consists of 17 residues. V lost 1 base to trimming and J lost 0 bases, with 13 bases between them. The CDR3 DNA reads as TGCGCCAGCAGCCAAGTATTAGACACTTTCTCTGGAAACACCATATATTTT. This codes for CASSQVLDTFSGNTIYF.

The gene calls are TRBV7-9 and TRBJ1-1, with D perhaps matching TRBD1 (6 bases). In germline, CDR1 is SEHNR, CDR2 FQNEAQ (reference sequence). This CDR3 is 12 amino acids long. The V and J ends lost 1 base and 8 bases respectively, with 8 bases between them. The CDR3 bases are TGTGCCAGCAGCTTAGGACAGGAGGAAGCTTTCTTT. It is translated as CASSLGQEEAFF.

This chain uses TRBV7-2 with TRBJ2-5, with D possibly being TRBD1 (6 bases). There are 13 residues in the CDR3. The V and J ends lost 5 bases and 5 bases respectively, with 12 bases between them. Germline CDR1 SGHTA, CDR2 FQGNSA. In DNA form, the CDR3 reads TGTGCCAGCAGCGAGACAGGAGCCGAGACCCAGTACTTC. Translating gives CASSETGAETQYF.